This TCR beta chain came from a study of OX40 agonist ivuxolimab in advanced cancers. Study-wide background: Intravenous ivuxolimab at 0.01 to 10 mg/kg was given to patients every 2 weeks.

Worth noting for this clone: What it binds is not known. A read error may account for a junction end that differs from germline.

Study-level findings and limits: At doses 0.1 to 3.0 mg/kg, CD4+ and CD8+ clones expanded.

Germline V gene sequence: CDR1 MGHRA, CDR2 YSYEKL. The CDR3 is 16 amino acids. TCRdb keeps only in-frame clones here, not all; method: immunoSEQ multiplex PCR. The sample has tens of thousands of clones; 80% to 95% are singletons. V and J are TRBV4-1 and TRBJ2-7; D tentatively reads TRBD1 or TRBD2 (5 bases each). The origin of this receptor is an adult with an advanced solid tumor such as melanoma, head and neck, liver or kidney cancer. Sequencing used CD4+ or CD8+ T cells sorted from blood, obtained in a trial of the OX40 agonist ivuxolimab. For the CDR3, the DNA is TGCGCCAGCAGCCCCCTCCTCCGGGACGGACCCTACAAGCAGTACTTC. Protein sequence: CASSPLLRDGPYKQYF.